The 22 T cell receptor beta chains below all came from one sample that was sequenced in a study of cytomegalovirus exposure and HLA in healthy donors. The study ran its PCR with 60 Vbeta and 13 Jbeta primers. Clones were sequenced by immunoSEQ multiplex PCR, and TCRdb holds only the in-frame ones, with some missing. The top ten hold over 1.1% of the sample, which has 160,000 or so clones, approximately 78% seen once. The sample comprised PBMCs. These receptors were collected from a male donor in good health and CMV-seronegative.

This clone has a handful of counts. The chain's CDR3 is CASSPGYQSPLHF. CDR3 coding DNA: TGTGCCAGCAGCCCAGGGTACCAGTCACCCCTCCACTTT. V and J are TRBV7-9 and TRBJ1-6; possible D gene TRBD1, 5 bases. Trimming shortened V by 5 bases and J by 10 bases, and 12 bases separated the two germline ends. The CDR3 runs 13 residues. Germline V gives CDR1 SEHNR, CDR2 FQNEAQ (reference sequence).

V and J are TRBV6-5 and TRBJ2-5; D may be TRBD1 (6 bases). This CDR3 is built from 15 residues. CDR1 and CDR2 (germline): MNHEY, SVGAGI. V lost 0 bases and J 4 bases, leaving 12 bases between the germline ends. DNA of the CDR3: TGTGCCAGCAGTTACTCGGTCGCCAGGGGAGAGACCCAGTACTTC. Translated: CASSYSVARGETQYF.

The rearrangement uses TRBV29-1 and TRBJ2-7; 11 nucleotides align to TRBD1. V lost 5 bases, J lost 4 bases, and 7 bases stayed unmatched. This CDR3 has 14 amino acids. Germline V gene lookup returns CDR1 SQVTM and CDR2 ANQGSEA. The CDR3 DNA sequence: TGCAGCGTTACATTCGGGACAGGGGGGTACGAGCAGTACTTC. The encoded protein is CSVTFGTGGYEQYF.

The rearrangement links TRBV7-2 to TRBJ1-1; 10 positions match TRBD1. The CDR3 is 14 amino acids. In germline, CDR1 is SGHTA, CDR2 FQGNSA. The ends lost 5 bases at V and 5 bases at J; junction bases unmatched: 5. CDR3 DNA: TGTGCCAGCAGCCCCGGACAGGGGGTGACTGAAGCTTTCTTT. This encodes CASSPGQGVTEAFF.

Written as DNA, the CDR3 is TGTGCCAGCAGCTTAGGAGGGGCGGGGCTAGCAGGGGAGCAGTTCTTC. This encodes CASSLGGAGLAGEQFF. The chain combines TRBV7-9 with TRBJ2-1; tentatively, D is TRBD2 (6 bases). V was shortened by 1 base and J by 10 bases, with 20 bases between the two germline ends. Germline assignment: CDR1 SEHNR and CDR2 FQNEAQ (reference sequence). The CDR3 has 16 residues.

CDR3: CAIRDPPSGGDNEQFF. The CDR3 DNA is TGTGCCATCAGGGATCCCCCTAGCGGGGGGGACAATGAGCAGTTCTTC. The rearrangement links TRBV10-3 to TRBJ2-1; the match to TRBD2 covers 12 bases. J gave up 5 bases and V 6 bases, and 8 bases lay outside the gene matches. The V gene's germline CDR1 is ENHRY and CDR2 SYGVKD. The CDR3 loop spans 16 amino acids.

The V call is TRBV9, the J call TRBJ2-2; D unresolved. The CDR3 has 16 residues. V was clipped by 3 bases and J by 2 bases, with 14 bases between them. CDR1 is SGDLS and CDR2 is YYNGEE in the germline V gene. CDR3 nucleotide sequence: TGTGCCAGCAGCGCCGCAGCGACCGGAAACACCGGGGAGCTGTTTTTT. Its protein is CASSAAATGNTGELFF.

V gene TRBV6-1 combines with J gene TRBJ1-1; the D gene is possibly TRBD1 (5 bases). Trimming removed 5 bases from V and 7 bases from J, with 11 bases in between. The CDR3 consists of 12 residues. Germline V gives CDR1 MNHNS, CDR2 SASEGT. For the CDR3, the DNA is TGTGCCAGCAGTCTCAGGGTAGGTGAAGCTTTCTTT. Protein sequence: CASSLRVGEAFF.

This chain joins TRBV7-8 and TRBJ2-3; 8 bases align to TRBD2. With 5 bases clipped from V and 3 bases from J, the junction kept 4 bases outside the gene matches. CDR1 and CDR2 from the germline V gene are SGHVS and FQNEAQ. The CDR3 totals 14 residues. The CDR3 sequence: CASSPGGGTDTQYF. The CDR3 nucleotides read TGTGCCAGCAGCCCCGGGGGGGGGACAGATACGCAGTATTTT.

This clone has only one observation. The rearrangement links TRBV28 to TRBJ2-7; perhaps TRBD1 as D (6 bases). The germline V gene has CDR1 MDHEN and CDR2 SYDVKM. V lost 7 bases to trimming and J lost 5 bases, with 15 bases between them. The CDR3 runs 13 residues. The CDR3 is CASNKAGADEQYF. CDR3 sequence (DNA): TGTGCCAGCAATAAGGCAGGGGCCGACGAGCAGTACTTC.

V usage is TRBV27 and J usage is TRBJ2-5; weak D call: TRBD1 (6 bases). The ends were cut back, 5 bases at V and 5 bases at J, with 9 bases in the middle. This CDR3 has 12 residues. Germline CDR1 is MNHEY and CDR2 is SMNVEV (reference sequence). Here the CDR3 DNA reads TGTGCCAGCAGTGGCCAGGGGGAGACCCAGTACTTC. Translating gives CASSGQGETQYF.

This chain connects TRBV6-1 to TRBJ1-5; a weak D match, TRBD1 (6 bases). V gave up 6 bases and J gave up 0 bases, with 12 bases separating them. The CDR3 contains 15 residues. Germline CDR1 and CDR2: MNHNS and SASEGT. The CDR3 region has the DNA TGTGCCAGCAGCGACAGGATTTATAGCAATCAGCCCCAGCATTTT. It encodes CASSDRIYSNQPQHF.

This clone appeared a few times. The J gene is TRBJ2-5, the V gene TRBV21-1; the table's TRBD1 call for D was not verified on the DNA. TRBV21-1 is classified as a pseudogene. The CDR3 has 17 residues. CDR3 sequence (DNA): TGTGCCAGCAGCAAAGGCGTAGGGGCAAAAACTCGGGAGACCCAGTACTTC. It codes for CASSKGVGAKTRETQYF.

In nucleotides, the CDR3 is TGCGCCAGCAGCTTGGTTGGACAGATGAACACTGAAGCTTTCTTT. This translates into CASSLVGQMNTEAFF. The chain is built from TRBV5-1 and TRBJ1-1, with D tentatively TRBD1 (6 bases). Per germline, CDR1 SGHRS and CDR2 YFSETQ. This CDR3 has 15 residues. Trimming shortened V by 0 bases and J by 0 bases, and 9 bases separated the two germline ends.

The V and J genes are TRBV2 and TRBJ2-7; 10 bases align to TRBD1. This CDR3 contains 14 residues. The V and J ends lost 10 bases and 3 bases, in that order; junction bases with no gene match: 9. Germline V gene data show CDR1 as SNHLY and CDR2 as FYNNEI. The CDR3 spells CATSYRDRGYEQYF. The CDR3 nucleotides read TGTGCCACTTCCTACCGGGACAGGGGCTACGAGCAGTACTTC.

The V and J genes are TRBV7-2 and TRBJ2-1; 13 bases fit TRBD2. V lost 5 bases to trimming and J lost 10 bases; unmatched junction nucleotides: 5. Germline CDR1 is SGHTA and CDR2 is FQGNSA. This CDR3 region has 14 residues. CDR3 residues: CASSPGLAGWEQFF. CDR3 bases: TGTGCCAGCAGCCCGGGACTAGCGGGATGGGAGCAGTTCTTC. The whole variable domain, filled in from reference TRBV7-2 and TRBJ2-1, reads GAGVSQSPSNKVTEKGKDVELRCDPISGHTALYWYRQSLGQGLEFLIYFQGNSAPDKSGLPSDRFSAERTGGSVSTLTIQRTQQEDSAVYLCASSPGLAGWEQFFGPGTRLTVL.

The gene calls are TRBV7-9 and TRBJ2-1; no firm D call. This CDR3 has 13 amino acids. The germline V gene encodes CDR1 SEHNR and CDR2 FQNEAQ (reference sequence). Trimming took 7 bases from V and 10 from J, leaving 17 bases between them. This CDR3 reads CASTLPPLPEQFF. The CDR3 region has the DNA TGTGCCAGCACCCTTCCCCCCCTTCCCGAGCAGTTCTTC.

This clone was detected a few times. The CDR3 nucleotides read TGTGCCAGCGCTACAGGGAACTACGAGCAGTACTTC. Residues: CASATGNYEQYF. The chain combines TRBV11-2 with TRBJ2-7; the D gene is possibly TRBD1 (6 bases). Germline-derived CDR1 and CDR2 are SGHAT and FQNNGV. V dropped 8 bases and J dropped 3 bases, with 11 bases sitting between them. CDR3 size: 12 residues.

V and J are TRBV7-2 and TRBJ2-7; the match to TRBD2 covers 12 bases. CDR3 size: 15 residues. V was pared by 4 bases and J by 3 bases, with 4 bases of the junction left unmatched. Germline CDR1 SGHTA, CDR2 FQGNSA. For the CDR3, the DNA is TGTGCCAGCAGCTCACTAGCGGGAGGTTTCTACGAGCAGTACTTC. The encoded protein is CASSSLAGGFYEQYF. Full variable domain (remainder filled in from reference TRBV7-2 and TRBJ2-7): GAGVSQSPSNKVTEKGKDVELRCDPISGHTALYWYRQSLGQGLEFLIYFQGNSAPDKSGLPSDRFSAERTGGSVSTLTIQRTQQEDSAVYLCASSSLAGGFYEQYFGPGTRLTVT.

The chain employs TRBV7-8 and TRBJ2-1; possible D gene TRBD2, 5 bases. V lost 4 bases and J 0 bases, leaving 7 bases between the germline ends. Germline V gene data show CDR1 as SGHVS and CDR2 as FQNEAQ. There are 14 residues in the CDR3. The CDR3 sequence is CASSSAASYNEQFF. The CDR3 coding sequence is TGTGCCAGCAGCTCAGCGGCCTCCTACAATGAGCAGTTCTTC.

The V and J genes are TRBV6-5 and TRBJ1-4; D perhaps matches TRBD1 (5 bases). CDR3 length: 14 amino acids. V lost 7 bases to trimming and J lost 5 bases, with 14 bases between them. Germline V gene lookup returns CDR1 MNHEY and CDR2 SVGAGI. CDR3 loop: CASKLDRVNEKLFF. CDR3 in DNA: TGTGCCAGCAAACTCGACAGAGTCAATGAAAAACTGTTTTTT.

The chain recombines TRBV27 with TRBJ1-5; D is ambiguous. Trimming removed 3 bases at V and 0 bases at J, with 6 bases between. CDR3 length equals 14 residues. From germline, CDR1 is MNHEY and CDR2 SMNVEV (reference sequence). The CDR3 here is CASSFSGSNQPQHF. The DNA for the CDR3 is TGTGCCAGCAGTTTTTCAGGTAGCAATCAGCCCCAGCATTTT.